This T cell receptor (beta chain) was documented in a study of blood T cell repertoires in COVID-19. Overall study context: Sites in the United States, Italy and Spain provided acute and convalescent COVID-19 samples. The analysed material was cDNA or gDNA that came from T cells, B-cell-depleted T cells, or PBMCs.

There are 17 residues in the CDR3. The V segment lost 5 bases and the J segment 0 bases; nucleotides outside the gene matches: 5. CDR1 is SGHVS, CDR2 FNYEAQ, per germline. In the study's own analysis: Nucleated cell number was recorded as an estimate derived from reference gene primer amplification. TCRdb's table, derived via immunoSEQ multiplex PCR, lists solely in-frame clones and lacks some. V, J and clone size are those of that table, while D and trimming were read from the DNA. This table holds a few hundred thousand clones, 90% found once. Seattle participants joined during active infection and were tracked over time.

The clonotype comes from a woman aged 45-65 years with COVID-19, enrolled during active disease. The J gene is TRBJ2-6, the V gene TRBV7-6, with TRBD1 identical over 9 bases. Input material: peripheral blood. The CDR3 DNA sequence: TGTGCCAGCAGCCCGGGACAGGGCCGCTCTGGGGCCAACGTCCTGACTTTC. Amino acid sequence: CASSPGQGRSGANVLTF. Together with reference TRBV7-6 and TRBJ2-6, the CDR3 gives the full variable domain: GAGVSQSPRYKVTKRGQDVALRCDPISGHVSLYWYRQALGQGPEFLTYFNYEAQQDKSGLPNDRFSAERPEGSISTLTIQRTEQRDSAMYRCASSPGQGRSGANVLTFGAGSRLTVL.